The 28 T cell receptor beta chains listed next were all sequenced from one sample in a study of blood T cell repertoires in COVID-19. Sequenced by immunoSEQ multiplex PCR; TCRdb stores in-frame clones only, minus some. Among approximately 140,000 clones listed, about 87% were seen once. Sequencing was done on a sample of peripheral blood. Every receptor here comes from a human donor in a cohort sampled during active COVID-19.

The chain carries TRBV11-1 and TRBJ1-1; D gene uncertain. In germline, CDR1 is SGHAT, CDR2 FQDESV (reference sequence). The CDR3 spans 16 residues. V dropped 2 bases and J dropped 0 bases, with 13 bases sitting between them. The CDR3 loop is CASSLNSAIMNTEAFF. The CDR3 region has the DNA TGTGCCAGCAGCTTAAACAGTGCTATCATGAACACTGAAGCTTTCTTT.

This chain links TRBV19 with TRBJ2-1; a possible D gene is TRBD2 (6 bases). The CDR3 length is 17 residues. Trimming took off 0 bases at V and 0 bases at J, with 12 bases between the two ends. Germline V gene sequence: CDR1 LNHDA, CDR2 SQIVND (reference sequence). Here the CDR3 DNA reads TGTGCCAGTAGTATAGATCGGCGGGGAGGCTCCTACAATGAGCAGTTCTTC. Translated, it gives CASSIDRRGGSYNEQFF.

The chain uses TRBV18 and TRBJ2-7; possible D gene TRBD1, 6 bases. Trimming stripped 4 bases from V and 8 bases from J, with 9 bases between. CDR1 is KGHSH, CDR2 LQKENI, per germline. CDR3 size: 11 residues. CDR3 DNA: TGTGCCAGCTCACTCCAGGGGCAGCAGTACTTC. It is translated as CASSLQGQQYF.

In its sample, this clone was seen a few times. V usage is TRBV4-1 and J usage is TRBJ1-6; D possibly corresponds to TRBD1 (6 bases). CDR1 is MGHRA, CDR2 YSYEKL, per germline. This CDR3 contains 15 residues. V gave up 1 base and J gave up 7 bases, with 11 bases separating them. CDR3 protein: CASSQGLTGNSPLHF. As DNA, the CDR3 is TGCGCCAGCAGCCAAGGTCTTACAGGGAATTCACCCCTCCACTTT.

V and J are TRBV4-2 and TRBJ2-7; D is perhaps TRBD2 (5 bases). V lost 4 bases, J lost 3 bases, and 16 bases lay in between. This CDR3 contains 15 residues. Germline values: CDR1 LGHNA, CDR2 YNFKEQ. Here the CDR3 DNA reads TGTGCCAGCAGCCCGTTTAGCGACGGTTACTACGAGCAGTACTTC. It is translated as CASSPFSDGYYEQYF.

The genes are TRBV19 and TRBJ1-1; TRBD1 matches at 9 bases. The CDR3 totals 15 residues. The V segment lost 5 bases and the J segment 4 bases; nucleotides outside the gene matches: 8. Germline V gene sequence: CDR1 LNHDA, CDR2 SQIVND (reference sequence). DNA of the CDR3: TGTGCCAGTAGTGGGACAGGGATCTGGGGCACTGAAGCTTTCTTT. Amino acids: CASSGTGIWGTEAFF.

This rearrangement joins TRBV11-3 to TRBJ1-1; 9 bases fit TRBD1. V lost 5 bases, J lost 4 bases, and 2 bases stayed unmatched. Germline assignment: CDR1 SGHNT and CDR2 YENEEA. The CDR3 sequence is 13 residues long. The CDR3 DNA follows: TGTGCCAGCAGCGTGGGACAGGGCACTGAAGCTTTCTTT. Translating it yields CASSVGQGTEAFF.

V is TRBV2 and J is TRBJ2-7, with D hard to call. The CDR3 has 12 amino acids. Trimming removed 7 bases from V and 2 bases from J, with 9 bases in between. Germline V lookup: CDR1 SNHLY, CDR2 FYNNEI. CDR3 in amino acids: CASNPGTYEQYF. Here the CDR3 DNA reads TGTGCCAGCAATCCAGGTACCTACGAGCAGTACTTC.

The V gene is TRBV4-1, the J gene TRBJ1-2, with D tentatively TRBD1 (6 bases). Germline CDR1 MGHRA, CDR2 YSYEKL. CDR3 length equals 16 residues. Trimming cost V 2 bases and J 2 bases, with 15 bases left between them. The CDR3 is CASSQRAGAGNYGYTF. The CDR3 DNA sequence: TGCGCCAGCAGCCAACGGGCAGGGGCCGGCAACTATGGCTACACCTTC.

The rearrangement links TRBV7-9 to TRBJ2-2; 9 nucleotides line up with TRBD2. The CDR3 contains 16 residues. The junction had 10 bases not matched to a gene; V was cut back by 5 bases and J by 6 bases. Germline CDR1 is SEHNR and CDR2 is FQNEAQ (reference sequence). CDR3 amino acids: CASSHRGSGGAGELFF. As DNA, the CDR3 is TGTGCCAGCAGCCATCGCGGTAGCGGGGGTGCCGGGGAGCTGTTTTTT.

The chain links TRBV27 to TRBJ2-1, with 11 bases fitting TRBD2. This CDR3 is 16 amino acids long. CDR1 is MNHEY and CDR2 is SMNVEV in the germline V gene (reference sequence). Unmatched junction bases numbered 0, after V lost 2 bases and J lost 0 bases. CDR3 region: CASSLLAGGSYNEQFF. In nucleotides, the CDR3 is TGTGCCAGCAGTTTACTAGCGGGGGGCTCCTACAATGAGCAGTTCTTC.

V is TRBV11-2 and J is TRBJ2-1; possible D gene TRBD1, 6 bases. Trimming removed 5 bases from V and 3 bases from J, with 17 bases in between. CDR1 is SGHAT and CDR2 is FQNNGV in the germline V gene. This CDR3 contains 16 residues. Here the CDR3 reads CASSPGQTTNYNEQFF. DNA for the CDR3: TGTGCCAGCAGCCCAGGACAGACCACGAACTACAATGAGCAGTTCTTC.

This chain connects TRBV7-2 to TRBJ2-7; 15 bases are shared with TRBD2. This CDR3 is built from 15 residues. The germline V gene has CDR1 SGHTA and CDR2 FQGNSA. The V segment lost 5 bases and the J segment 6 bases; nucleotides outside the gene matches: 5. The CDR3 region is CASSPWTSGGGEQYF. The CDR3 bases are TGTGCCAGCAGCCCTTGGACTAGCGGGGGGGGCGAGCAGTACTTC.

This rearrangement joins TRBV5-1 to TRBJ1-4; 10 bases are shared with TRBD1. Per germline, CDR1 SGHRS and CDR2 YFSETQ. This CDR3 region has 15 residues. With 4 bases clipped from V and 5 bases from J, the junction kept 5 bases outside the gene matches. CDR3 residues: CASSLRTGGNEKLFF. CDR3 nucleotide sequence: TGCGCCAGCAGCCTACGGACAGGGGGGAATGAAAAACTGTTTTTT. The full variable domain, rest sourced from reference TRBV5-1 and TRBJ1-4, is KAGVTQTPRYLIKTRGQQVTLSCSPISGHRSVSWYQQTPGQGLQFLFEYFSETQRNKGNFPGRFSGRQFSNSRSEMNVSTLELGDSALYLCASSLRTGGNEKLFFGSGTQLSVL.

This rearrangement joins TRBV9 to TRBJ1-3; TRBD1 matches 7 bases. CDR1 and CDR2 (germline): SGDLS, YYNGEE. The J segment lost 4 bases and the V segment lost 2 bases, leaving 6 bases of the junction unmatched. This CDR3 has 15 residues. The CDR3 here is CASSVSGQSGNTIYF. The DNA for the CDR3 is TGTGCCAGCAGCGTTTCGGGACAGTCCGGAAACACCATATATTTT.

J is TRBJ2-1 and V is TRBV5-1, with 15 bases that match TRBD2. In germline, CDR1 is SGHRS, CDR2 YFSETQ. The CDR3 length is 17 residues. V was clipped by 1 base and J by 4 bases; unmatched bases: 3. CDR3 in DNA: TGCGCCAGCAGCTTGCAGGGACTAGCGGGGGGTTACAATGAGCAGTTCTTC. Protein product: CASSLQGLAGGYNEQFF.

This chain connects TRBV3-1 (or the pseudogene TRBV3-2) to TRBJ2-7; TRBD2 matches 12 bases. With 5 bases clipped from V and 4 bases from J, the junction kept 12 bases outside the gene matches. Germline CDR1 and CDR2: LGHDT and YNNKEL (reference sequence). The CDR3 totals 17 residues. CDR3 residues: CASSSLPLAGGQYEQYF. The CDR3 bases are TGTGCCAGCAGCTCATTGCCGCTAGCGGGGGGGCAGTACGAGCAGTACTTC.

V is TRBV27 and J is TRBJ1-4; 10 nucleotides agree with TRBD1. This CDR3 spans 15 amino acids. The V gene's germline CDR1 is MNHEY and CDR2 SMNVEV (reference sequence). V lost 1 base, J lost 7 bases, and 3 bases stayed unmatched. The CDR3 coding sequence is TGTGCCAGCAGTTTATACCGGGACAGGGGTGAAAAACTGTTTTTT. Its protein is CASSLYRDRGEKLFF. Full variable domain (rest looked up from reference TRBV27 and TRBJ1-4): EAQVTQNPRYLITVTGKKLTVTCSQNMNHEYMSWYRQDPGLGLRQIYYSMNVEVTDKGDVPEGYKVSRKEKRNFPLILESPSPNQTSLYFCASSLYRDRGEKLFFGSGTQLSVL.

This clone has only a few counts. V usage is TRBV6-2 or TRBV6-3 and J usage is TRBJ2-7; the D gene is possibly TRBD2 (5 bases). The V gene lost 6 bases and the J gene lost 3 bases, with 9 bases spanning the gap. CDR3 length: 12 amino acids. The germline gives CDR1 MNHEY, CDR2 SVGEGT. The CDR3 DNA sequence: TGTGCCAGCAGCCCTCGGGGCTACGAGCAGTACTTC. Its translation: CASSPRGYEQYF.

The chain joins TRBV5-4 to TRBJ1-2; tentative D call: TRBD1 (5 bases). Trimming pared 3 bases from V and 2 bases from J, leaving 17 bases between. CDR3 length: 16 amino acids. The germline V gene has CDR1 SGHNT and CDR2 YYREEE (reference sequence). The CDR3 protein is CASSSPYRRENYGYTF. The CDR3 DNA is TGTGCCAGCAGCTCCCCTTACAGGAGGGAGAACTATGGCTACACCTTC.

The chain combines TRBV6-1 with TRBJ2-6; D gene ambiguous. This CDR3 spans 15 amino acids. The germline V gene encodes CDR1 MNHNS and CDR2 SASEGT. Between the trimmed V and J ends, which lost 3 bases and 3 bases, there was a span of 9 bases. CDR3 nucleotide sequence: TGTGCCAGCAGTGATCGGTCGCGTGGGGCCAACGTCCTGACTTTC. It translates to CASSDRSRGANVLTF.

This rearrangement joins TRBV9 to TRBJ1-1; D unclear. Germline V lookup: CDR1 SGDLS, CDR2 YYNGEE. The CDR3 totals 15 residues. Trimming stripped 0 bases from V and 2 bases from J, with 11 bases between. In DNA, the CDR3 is TGTGCCAGCAGCGTAGCTGCGGGTATAAACACTGAAGCTTTCTTT. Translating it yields CASSVAAGINTEAFF. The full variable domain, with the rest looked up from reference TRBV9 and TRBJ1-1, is DSGVTQTPKHLITATGQRVTLRCSPRSGDLSVYWYQQSLDQGLQFLIQYYNGEERAKGNILERFSAQQFPDLHSELNLSSLELGDSALYFCASSVAAGINTEAFFGQGTRLTVV.

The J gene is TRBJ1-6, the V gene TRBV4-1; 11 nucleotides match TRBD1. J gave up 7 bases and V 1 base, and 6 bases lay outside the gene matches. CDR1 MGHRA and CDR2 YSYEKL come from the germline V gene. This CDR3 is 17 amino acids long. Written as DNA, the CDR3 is TGCGCCAGCAGCCAAGCTCGGACAGGGGGCTCAAATTCACCCCTCCACTTT. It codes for CASSQARTGGSNSPLHF.

The DNA for the CDR3 is TGCGCCAGCAGCCCCCTGGTAGACCCTCAGGCCCCCATCGAGCAGTACTTC. Translating gives CASSPLVDPQAPIEQYF. The chain links TRBV5-1 to TRBJ2-7; D gene unclear. The V end lost 4 bases, the J end lost 6 bases, and 26 bases lay between the germline ends. CDR3 size: 17 residues. The germline gives CDR1 SGHRS, CDR2 YFSETQ.

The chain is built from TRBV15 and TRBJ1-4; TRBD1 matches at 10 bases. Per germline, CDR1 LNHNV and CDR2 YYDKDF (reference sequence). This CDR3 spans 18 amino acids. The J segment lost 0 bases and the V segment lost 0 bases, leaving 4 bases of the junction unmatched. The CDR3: CATSRDWGQGSTNEKLFF. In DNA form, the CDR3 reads TGTGCCACCAGCAGAGATTGGGGACAGGGGTCAACTAATGAAAAACTGTTTTTT.

CDR3 region: CASSASRETGLPYEQYF. CDR3 bases: TGCGCCAGCAGTGCAAGTCGAGAAACAGGGCTCCCCTACGAGCAGTACTTC. The chain carries TRBV10-2 and TRBJ2-7, with D possibly being TRBD1 (6 bases). This CDR3 has 17 amino acids. Trimming cost V 4 bases and J 2 bases, with 21 bases left between them. Germline V gives CDR1 WSHSY, CDR2 SAAADI.

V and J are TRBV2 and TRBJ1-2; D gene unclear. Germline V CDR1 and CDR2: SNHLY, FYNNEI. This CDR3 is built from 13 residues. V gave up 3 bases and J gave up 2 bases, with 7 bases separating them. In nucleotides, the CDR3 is TGTGCCAGCAGTGAGGCCGGGAACTATGGCTACACCTTC. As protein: CASSEAGNYGYTF.

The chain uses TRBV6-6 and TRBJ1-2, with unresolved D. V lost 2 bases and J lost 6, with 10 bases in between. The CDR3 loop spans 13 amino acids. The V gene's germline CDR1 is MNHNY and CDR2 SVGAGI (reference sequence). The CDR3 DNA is TGTGCCAGCAGTTACGGTGCCCGGGATGGCTACACCTTC. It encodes CASSYGARDGYTF.